These 11 T cell receptor beta chains came from one sample sequenced in a study of monozygotic twins with cystic fibrosis. Data came from immunoSEQ multiplex PCR; TCRdb stores just in-frame clones and leaves some out. This table has roughly 13,000 clones, roughly nine tenths appearing once. Sequencing used blood. All receptors derive from a boy between 10 and 17 years old with cystic fibrosis.

V is TRBV30 and J is TRBJ2-3; possibly TRBD1 for D (6 bases). The CDR3 contains 16 residues. Germline loops: CDR1 GTSNPN, CDR2 SVGIG (reference sequence). The V and J ends lost 1 base and 0 bases respectively, with 14 bases between them. Here the CDR3 reads CAWSGGRGDSTDTQYF. CDR3 bases: TGTGCCTGGAGTGGGGGGCGTGGCGATAGCACAGATACGCAGTATTTT.

This rearrangement joins TRBV30 to TRBJ2-7, with 8 bases aligning to TRBD1. The CDR3 has 14 residues. V trimming: 2 bases; J trimming: 5 bases; junction bases outside the gene matches: 8. CDR1 is GTSNPN and CDR2 is SVGIG in the germline V gene (reference sequence). CDR3 in DNA: TGTGCCTGGAGTCTGACAGGGGTCCCCCACGAGCAGTACTTC. Amino acid sequence: CAWSLTGVPHEQYF.

The V call is TRBV27, the J call TRBJ1-3; TRBD1 matches 7 bases. The length of the CDR3 is 14 residues. The germline CDR1 and CDR2 sequences are MNHEY and SMNVEV (reference sequence). V lost 6 bases to trimming and J lost 4 bases; unmatched junction nucleotides: 6. Here the CDR3 reads CASSRRGLGNTIYF. CDR3 in DNA: TGTGCCAGCAGCCGCAGGGGGTTAGGAAACACCATATATTTT.

The chain combines TRBV27 with TRBJ2-2; the match to TRBD1 covers 11 bases. This CDR3 has 18 amino acids. Per germline, CDR1 MNHEY and CDR2 SMNVEV (reference sequence). The V gene end was trimmed by 7 bases and the J gene end by 0 bases; junction bases not matched to a gene: 10. The CDR3: CASTVGWGQGANTGELFF. CDR3 bases: TGTGCCAGCACAGTGGGTTGGGGACAGGGGGCGAACACCGGGGAGCTGTTTTTT.

CDR3 loop: CASASDTGELFF. CDR3 DNA sequence: TGCGCCAGCGCGAGTGACACCGGGGAGCTGTTTTTT. This chain connects TRBV4-1 to TRBJ2-2, with D hard to call. Germline loops: CDR1 MGHRA, CDR2 YSYEKL. Trimming removed 8 bases at V and 3 bases at J, with 7 bases between. The CDR3 is 12 residues long.

The genes are TRBV19 and TRBJ1-1; a weak D match, TRBD1 (5 bases). V dropped 4 bases and J dropped 1 base, with 13 bases sitting between them. The CDR3 totals 15 residues. Germline V gene data show CDR1 as LNHDA and CDR2 as SQIVND (reference sequence). CDR3 in DNA: TGTGCCAGTAGTACCTTTATGGACAAGAACACTGAAGCTTTCTTT. Amino acid sequence: CASSTFMDKNTEAFF.

V and J are TRBV7-9 and TRBJ2-5; TRBD2 matches 7 bases. This CDR3 is 14 amino acids long. J was trimmed by 1 base and V by 5 bases; bases with no gene match: 4. Germline CDR1 and CDR2: SEHNR and FQNEAQ (reference sequence). CDR3 loop: CASSLRLAQETQYF. In nucleotides, the CDR3 is TGTGCCAGCAGCCTACGACTAGCCCAAGAGACCCAGTACTTC.

The chain uses TRBV9 and TRBJ1-2; no clear D gene. Trimming stripped 4 bases from V and 5 bases from J, with 6 bases between. CDR3 size: 11 residues. Germline CDR1 SGDLS, CDR2 YYNGEE. CDR3 amino acids: CASSSPYGYTF. The CDR3 DNA reads TGTGCCAGCAGCAGTCCTTATGGCTACACCTTC.

The rearrangement joins TRBV5-1 to TRBJ2-3; 9 bases match TRBD2. This CDR3 region has 15 residues. Germline trimming cut 4 bases from V and 4 bases from J; bases unmatched to any gene: 7. Germline V gene lookup returns CDR1 SGHRS and CDR2 YFSETQ. The CDR3 loop is CASSTGTSPADTQYF. The CDR3 DNA follows: TGCGCCAGCAGCACAGGGACTAGCCCGGCAGATACGCAGTATTTT.

The table lists this clone with a count of one. The chain carries TRBV28 and TRBJ1-4, with no clear D. The CDR3 length is 12 residues. From germline, CDR1 is MDHEN and CDR2 SYDVKM. The V and J ends lost 2 bases and 7 bases respectively, with 5 bases between them. CDR3 sequence: CASSLGPEKLFF. Here the CDR3 DNA reads TGTGCCAGCAGTTTAGGTCCTGAAAAACTGTTTTTT.

This clone was seen more than once but under ten times. The chain has TRBV21-1 and TRBJ2-2; the tabulated D call, TRBD1, remains unverified against the DNA. TRBV21-1 is classified as a pseudogene. The CDR3 runs to 14 residues. In nucleotides, the CDR3 is TGTGCCAGCAGCAGCCGGACAGTTGCCGGGGAGCTGTTTTTT. Amino acid sequence: CASSSRTVAGELFF.